The subject of this entry is one TCR beta chain. What it recognizes is unknown. The source of the sample is a study of radiotherapy plus CTLA-4 blockade in lung cancer. Study results and caveats: Subsequent to radiotherapy plus ipilimumab, tumor-derived TCR clones underwent expansion in blood.

Focal radiation plus CTLA-4 blockade with ipilimumab was given to patients with chemo-refractory metastatic non-small-cell lung cancer. TCRdb's copy holds only in-frame clones and misses some; the assay was immunoSEQ multiplex PCR. The profile shows 40,000 to 60,000 clones, 86% of them singletons. CDR3 length: 16 amino acids. Trimming at V came to 1 base and at J to 4 bases, leaving 4 bases not matched to a gene. Germline V lookup: CDR1 SGDLS, CDR2 YYNGEE. Sample: peripheral blood, taken from a patient treated with radiotherapy plus ipilimumab. The sequence came from a human donor with non-small cell lung cancer that progressed on radiotherapy plus ipilimumab. Some clones in this sample may be carry-over from other donors' samples. This sequence joins TRBV9 and TRBJ2-1, with 11 bases aligning to TRBD2. In DNA, the CDR3 is TGTGCCAGCAGCGTACCGGGACTAGCGGCTTACAATGAGCAGTTCTTC. Translation gives CASSVPGLAAYNEQFF.